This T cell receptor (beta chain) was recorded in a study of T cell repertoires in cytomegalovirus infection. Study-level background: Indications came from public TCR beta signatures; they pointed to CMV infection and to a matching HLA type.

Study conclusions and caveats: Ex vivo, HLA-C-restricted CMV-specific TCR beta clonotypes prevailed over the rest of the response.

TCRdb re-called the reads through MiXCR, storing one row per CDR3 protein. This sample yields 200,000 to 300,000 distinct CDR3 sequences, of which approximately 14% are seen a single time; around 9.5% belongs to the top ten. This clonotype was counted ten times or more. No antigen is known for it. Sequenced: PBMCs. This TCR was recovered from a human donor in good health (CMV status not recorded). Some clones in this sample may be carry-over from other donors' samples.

In DNA form, the CDR3 reads TGTGCCAGCAGCTACCCCGGGTACGAGCAGTACTTC. Residues: CASSYPGYEQYF. The chain is built from TRBV7-2 and TRBJ2-7, with unresolved D. V shed 4 bases and J shed 4 bases, with 8 bases lying between them. The length of the CDR3 is 12 residues. The germline CDR1 and CDR2 sequences are SGHTA and FQGNSA.